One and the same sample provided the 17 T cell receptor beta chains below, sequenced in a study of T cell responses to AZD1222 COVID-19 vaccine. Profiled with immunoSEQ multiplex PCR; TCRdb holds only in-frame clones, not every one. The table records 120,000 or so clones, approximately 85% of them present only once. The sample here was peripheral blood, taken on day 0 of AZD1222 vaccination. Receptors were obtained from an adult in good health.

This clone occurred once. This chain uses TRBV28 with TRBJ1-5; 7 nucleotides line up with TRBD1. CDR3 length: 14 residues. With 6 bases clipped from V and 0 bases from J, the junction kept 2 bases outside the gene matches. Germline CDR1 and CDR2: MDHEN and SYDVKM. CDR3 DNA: TGTGCCAGCAGGGGACAGATTAGCAATCAGCCCCAGCATTTT. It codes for CASRGQISNQPQHF.

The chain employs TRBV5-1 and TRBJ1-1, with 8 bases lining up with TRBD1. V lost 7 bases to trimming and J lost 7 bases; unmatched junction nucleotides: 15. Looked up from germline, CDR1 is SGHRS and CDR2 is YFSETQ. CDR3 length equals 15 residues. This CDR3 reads CASRKGTGLGGEAFF. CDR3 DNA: TGCGCCAGCCGGAAAGGGACAGGTCTAGGGGGTGAAGCTTTCTTT.

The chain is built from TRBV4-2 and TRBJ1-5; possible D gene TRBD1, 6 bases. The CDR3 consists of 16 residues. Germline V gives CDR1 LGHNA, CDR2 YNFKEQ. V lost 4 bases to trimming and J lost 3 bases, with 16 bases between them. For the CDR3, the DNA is TGTGCCAGCAGCCCCTCGGGGGGCCGGGACAATCAGCCCCAGCATTTT. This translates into CASSPSGGRDNQPQHF.

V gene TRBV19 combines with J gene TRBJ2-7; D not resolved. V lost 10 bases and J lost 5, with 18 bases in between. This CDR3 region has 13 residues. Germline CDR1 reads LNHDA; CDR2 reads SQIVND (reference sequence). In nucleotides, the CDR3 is TGTGCCATCGGGTCCCCCTCGCAGCACGAGCAGTACTTC. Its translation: CAIGSPSQHEQYF.

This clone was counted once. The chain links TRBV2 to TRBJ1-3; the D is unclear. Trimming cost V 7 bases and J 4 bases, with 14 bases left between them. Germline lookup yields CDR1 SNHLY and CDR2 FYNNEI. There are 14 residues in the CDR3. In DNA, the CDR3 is TGTGCCAGCACGACGGACCAAAGGGGAAACACCATATATTTT. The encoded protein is CASTTDQRGNTIYF.

CDR3 loop: CASTLGGNQPQHF. The CDR3 region has the DNA TGTGCCAGCACCCTCGGGGGCAATCAGCCCCAGCATTTT. The chain has TRBV2 and TRBJ1-5; D uncertain. Trimming took 7 bases from V and 2 from J, leaving 9 bases between them. The CDR3 loop spans 13 amino acids. Germline CDR1 and CDR2: SNHLY and FYNNEI.

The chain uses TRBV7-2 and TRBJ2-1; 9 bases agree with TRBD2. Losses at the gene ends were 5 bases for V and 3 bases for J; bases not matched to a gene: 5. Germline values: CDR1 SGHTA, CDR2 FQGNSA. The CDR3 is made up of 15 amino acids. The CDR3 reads CASSPAGGVYNEQFF. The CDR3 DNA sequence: TGTGCCAGCAGCCCGGCGGGGGGGGTCTACAATGAGCAGTTCTTC.

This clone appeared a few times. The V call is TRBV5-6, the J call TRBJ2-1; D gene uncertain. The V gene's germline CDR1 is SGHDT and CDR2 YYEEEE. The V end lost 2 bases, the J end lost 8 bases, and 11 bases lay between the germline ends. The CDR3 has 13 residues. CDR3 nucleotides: TGTGCCAGCAGCTTCATGCTGGTACATGAGCAGTTCTTC. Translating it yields CASSFMLVHEQFF.

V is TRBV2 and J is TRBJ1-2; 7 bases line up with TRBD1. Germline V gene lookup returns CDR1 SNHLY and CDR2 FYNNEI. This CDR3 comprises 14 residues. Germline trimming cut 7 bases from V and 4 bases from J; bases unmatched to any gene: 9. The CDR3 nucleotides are TGTGCCAGCATGGCACAGGGGACTTCCTATGGCTACACCTTC. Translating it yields CASMAQGTSYGYTF.

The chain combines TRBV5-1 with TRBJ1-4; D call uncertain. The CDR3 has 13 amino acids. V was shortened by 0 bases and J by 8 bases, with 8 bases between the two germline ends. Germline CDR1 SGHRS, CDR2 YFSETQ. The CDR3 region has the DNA TGCGCCAGCAGCTTGGGCCGCGGAGAAAAACTGTTTTTT. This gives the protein CASSLGRGEKLFF. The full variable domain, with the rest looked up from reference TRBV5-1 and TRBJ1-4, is KAGVTQTPRYLIKTRGQQVTLSCSPISGHRSVSWYQQTPGQGLQFLFEYFSETQRNKGNFPGRFSGRQFSNSRSEMNVSTLELGDSALYLCASSLGRGEKLFFGSGTQLSVL.

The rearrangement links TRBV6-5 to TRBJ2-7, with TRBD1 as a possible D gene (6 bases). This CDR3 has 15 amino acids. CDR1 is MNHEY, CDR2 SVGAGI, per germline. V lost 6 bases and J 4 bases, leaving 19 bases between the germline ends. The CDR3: CASRAQGRSSYEQYF. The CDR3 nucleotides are TGTGCCAGCAGAGCCCAGGGGCGGTCGTCTTACGAGCAGTACTTC.

The CDR3 loop reads CASSQQGLVEQFF. The CDR3 nucleotides read TGTGCCAGCTCTCAACAGGGCTTGGTTGAGCAGTTCTTC. The genes are TRBV5-4 and TRBJ2-1; TRBD1 is a possible D gene (6 bases). The CDR3 length is 13 residues. V was pared by 7 bases and J by 9 bases, with 17 bases between. The V gene's germline CDR1 is SGHNT and CDR2 YYREEE (reference sequence). The variable domain in full, completed from reference TRBV5-4 and TRBJ2-1, reads ETGVTQSPTHLIKTRGQQVTLRCSSQSGHNTVSWYQQALGQGPQFIFQYYREEENGRGNFPPRFSGLQFPNYSSELNVNALELDDSALYLCASSQQGLVEQFFGPGTRLTVL.

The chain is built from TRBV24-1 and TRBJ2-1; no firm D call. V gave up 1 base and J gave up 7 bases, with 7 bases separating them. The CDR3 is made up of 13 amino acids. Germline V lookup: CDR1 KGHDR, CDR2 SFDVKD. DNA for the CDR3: TGTGCCACCAGTGATTTTGGAGAGAATGAGCAGTTCTTC. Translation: CATSDFGENEQFF.

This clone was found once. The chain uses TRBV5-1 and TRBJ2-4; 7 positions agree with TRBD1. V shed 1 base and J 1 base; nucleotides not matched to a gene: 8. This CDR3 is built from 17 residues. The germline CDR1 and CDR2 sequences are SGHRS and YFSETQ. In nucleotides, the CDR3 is TGCGCCAGCAGCTTGACTACAGGGGATGCGGCCAAAAACATTCAGTACTTC. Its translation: CASSLTTGDAAKNIQYF.

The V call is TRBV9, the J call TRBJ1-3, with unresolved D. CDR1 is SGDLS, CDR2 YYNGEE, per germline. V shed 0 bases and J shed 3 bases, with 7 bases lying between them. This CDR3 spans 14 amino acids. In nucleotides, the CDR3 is TGTGCCAGCAGCGTAGCTTCGGATGGAAACACCATATATTTT. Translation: CASSVASDGNTIYF.

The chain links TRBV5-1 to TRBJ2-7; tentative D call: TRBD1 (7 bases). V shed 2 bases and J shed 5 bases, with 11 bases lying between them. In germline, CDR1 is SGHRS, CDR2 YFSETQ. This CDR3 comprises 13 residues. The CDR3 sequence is CASSFGGGDEQYF. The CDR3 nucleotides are TGCGCCAGCAGCTTTGGAGGGGGCGACGAGCAGTACTTC.

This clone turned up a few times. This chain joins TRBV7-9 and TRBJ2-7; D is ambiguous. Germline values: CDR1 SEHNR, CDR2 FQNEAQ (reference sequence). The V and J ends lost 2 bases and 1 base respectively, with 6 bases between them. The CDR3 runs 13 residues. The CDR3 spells CASSLLGSYEQYF. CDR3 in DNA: TGTGCCAGCAGCTTATTGGGTTCCTACGAGCAGTACTTC.